This TCR beta chain was identified during a study of Graves' ophthalmopathy and Graves' hyperthyroidism. The authors amplified TCR beta CDR3 regions from RNA transcripts. Following a first-round RT-PCR that used HTBI primers, a second-round multiplex PCR was carried out. TCRdb reprocessed the multiplex PCR reads via MiXCR and lists one record per CDR3 protein. The sample gives some 170,000 distinct CDR3 sequences, about two fifths of which show up once; over 7% is in the top ten. Whole-study findings and limits: Both a roughly 70% sensitivity and a roughly 72% specificity characterized the model's predictions of ophthalmopathy progression.

Turning to this clonotype: The antigen is undetermined.

The CDR3 is 16 amino acids. V lost 2 bases to trimming and J lost 1 base, with 12 bases between them. Additional autoimmune diseases, uncontrolled infections, pregnancy or lactation disqualified patients. Isolation of PBMCs was performed using 10 ml of fresh peripheral blood. This clonotype was obtained from a man aged 25-40 years with Graves' ophthalmopathy. The V call is TRBV12-3 or TRBV12-4, the J call TRBJ2-4; D is perhaps TRBD1 or TRBD2 (6 bases each). The sequenced material came from peripheral blood. The CDR3 DNA is TGTGCCAGCAGTTTAAGGGGGGCAGTTGCCAAAAACATTCAGTACTTC. It yields the protein CASSLRGAVAKNIQYF.